The 21 T cell receptor beta chains below were found in one sample sequenced in a study of blood T cell repertoires in COVID-19 (dated by TCRdb to the early 2020s). The method behind the library was the immunoSEQ multiplex PCR assay. TCRdb took over this immuneACCESS table, retaining in-frame rearrangements with V and J assigned. Such tables are incomplete; in checked studies, under half of the missing clones stem from an unresolved V gene, and the remainder is unexplained. The table for this sample lists roughly 140,000 clones; roughly 79% of them were counted only once. The ten largest clones capture over 6.5% of the sample. The sample consisted of peripheral blood. The receptors were sampled from a man aged 50 to 60 with active or convalescent COVID-19.

The chain carries TRBV2 and TRBJ2-5; 7 positions agree with TRBD1. The CDR3 consists of 15 residues. J gave up 5 bases and V 5 bases, and 11 bases lay outside the gene matches. Germline values: CDR1 SNHLY, CDR2 FYNNEI. Here the CDR3 DNA reads TGTGCCAGCAGTAAGGGGGCCCACCTTAGGGAGACCCAGTACTTC. It codes for CASSKGAHLRETQYF.

The chain recombines TRBV27 with TRBJ1-2; maybe TRBD1 (6 bases). V gave up 3 bases and J gave up 4 bases, with 12 bases separating them. Per the germline V gene, CDR1 is MNHEY and CDR2 is SMNVEV (reference sequence). This CDR3 comprises 14 residues. DNA of the CDR3: TGTGCCAGCAGTTTCTGGGACAAAGGCTATGGCTACACCTTC. Residues: CASSFWDKGYGYTF.

CDR3 in DNA: TGTGCCAGCAGCGCTTTTGGCGCGGGAGCAAACAATGAGCAGTTCTTC. Its protein product is CASSAFGAGANNEQFF. The chain links TRBV28 to TRBJ2-1, with 7 bases that match TRBD2. Germline V gives CDR1 MDHEN, CDR2 SYDVKM. V trimming: 6 bases; J trimming: 5 bases; junction bases outside the gene matches: 13. The CDR3 has 16 amino acids.

This chain links TRBV7-3 with TRBJ1-2, with 8 bases that match TRBD1. From germline, CDR1 is SGHTA and CDR2 FQGTGA. J gave up 4 bases and V 3 bases, and 7 bases lay outside the gene matches. The CDR3 is 15 residues long. The CDR3 is CASSLGTGPLYGYTF. The CDR3 DNA reads TGTGCCAGCAGCTTGGGGACAGGACCACTCTATGGCTACACCTTC.

The CDR3 sequence is CASSFLQWEGAYTEAFF. DNA of the CDR3: TGTGCCAGCAGCTTCCTGCAATGGGAAGGGGCGTACACTGAAGCTTTCTTT. The chain has TRBV7-3 and TRBJ1-1; possibly TRBD1 for D (5 bases). CDR1 and CDR2 (germline): SGHTA, FQGTGA. V was pared by 3 bases and J by 3 bases, with 20 bases between. The CDR3 is 17 residues long.

The chain combines TRBV7-8 with TRBJ2-1, with D possibly being TRBD2 (5 bases). The CDR3 contains 16 residues. The germline CDR1 and CDR2 sequences are SGHVS and FQNEAQ. V shed 1 base and J shed 10 bases, with 20 bases lying between them. The CDR3 nucleotides read TGTGCCAGCAGCTTAGTGGGCCTAGCTGGAGGAAGCGAGCAGTTCTTC. It encodes CASSLVGLAGGSEQFF.

The chain has TRBV29-1 and TRBJ2-3; 9 bases line up with TRBD1. The CDR3 runs 13 residues. V lost 6 bases to trimming and J lost 3 bases; unmatched junction nucleotides: 4. Germline V CDR1 and CDR2: SQVTM, ANQGSEA. CDR3 DNA: TGCAGCGTGGACAGGGGCGGAACAGATACGCAGTATTTT. Its translation: CSVDRGGTDTQYF.

The gene calls are TRBV18 and TRBJ2-1, with 9 bases that match TRBD1. Germline V lookup: CDR1 KGHSH, CDR2 LQKENI. The CDR3 spans 17 residues. Trimming at V came to 1 base and at J to 0 bases, leaving 4 bases not matched to a gene. The CDR3 region is CASSPQGTGSSYNEQFF. The DNA for the CDR3 is TGTGCCAGCTCACCACAGGGGACAGGGAGCTCCTACAATGAGCAGTTCTTC. Variable domain in full (rest from reference TRBV18 and TRBJ2-1): NAGVMQNPRHLVRRRGQEARLRCSPMKGHSHVYWYRQLPEEGLKFMVYLQKENIIDESGMPKERFSAEFPKEGPSILRIQQVVRGDSAAYFCASSPQGTGSSYNEQFFGPGTRLTVL.

The chain recombines TRBV28 with TRBJ2-1; possible D gene TRBD2, 5 bases. Germline-derived CDR1 and CDR2 are MDHEN and SYDVKM. This CDR3 contains 13 residues. V shed 5 bases and J shed 9 bases, with 14 bases lying between them. CDR3 in amino acids: CASSAARAGEQFF. The CDR3 DNA is TGTGCCAGCAGTGCGGCGAGGGCAGGTGAGCAGTTCTTC.

This rearrangement joins TRBV28 to TRBJ2-1; 7 nucleotides line up with TRBD2. This CDR3 has 14 residues. The V segment lost 3 bases and the J segment 4 bases; nucleotides outside the gene matches: 3. The germline CDR1 and CDR2 sequences are MDHEN and SYDVKM. The CDR3, as DNA: TGTGCCAGCAGTTTCGGCGGGGGTTACAATGAGCAGTTCTTC. Translation: CASSFGGGYNEQFF.

V and J are TRBV4-2 and TRBJ1-2, with 8 nucleotides matching TRBD1. Germline V gene sequence: CDR1 LGHNA, CDR2 YNFKEQ. The CDR3 extends over 17 amino acids. The ends lost 0 bases at V and 8 bases at J; junction bases unmatched: 14. CDR3 in DNA: TGTGCCAGCAGCCAAGATCATAGGACAGGGTCGGAGGGAGGCTACACCTTC. Its protein is CASSQDHRTGSEGGYTF.

This clone has only a few counts. The chain carries TRBV9 and TRBJ1-1, with D unresolved. The CDR3 covers 12 residues. Per germline, CDR1 SGDLS and CDR2 YYNGEE. Trimming pared 3 bases from V and 6 bases from J, leaving 9 bases between. The CDR3 nucleotides read TGTGCCAGCAGCGCCTGGGAGGCTGAAGCTTTCTTT. The encoded protein is CASSAWEAEAFF.

The V call is TRBV19, the J call TRBJ2-5, with 7 bases identical to TRBD2. Germline CDR1 LNHDA, CDR2 SQIVND (reference sequence). The V gene end was trimmed by 7 bases and the J gene end by 5 bases; junction bases not matched to a gene: 10. The CDR3 runs to 14 residues. This chain's CDR3 is CASNQGGRSETQYF. The CDR3 DNA reads as TGTGCCAGTAATCAGGGCGGGAGATCGGAGACCCAGTACTTC.

This chain uses TRBV20-1 with TRBJ2-7; D might be TRBD1 (6 bases). The CDR3 sequence is 12 residues long. Germline values: CDR1 DFQATT, CDR2 SNEGSKA (reference sequence). The germline V and J ends were trimmed by 3 bases and 3 bases, with 9 bases remaining between them. The CDR3: CSASRTDYEQYF. Here the CDR3 DNA reads TGCAGTGCTAGTAGGACAGACTACGAGCAGTACTTC.

The chain is built from TRBV28 and TRBJ2-1, with 7 bases lining up with TRBD1. The CDR3 is 13 residues long. The junction had 9 bases not matched to a gene; V was cut back by 6 bases and J by 10 bases. Germline-derived CDR1 and CDR2 are MDHEN and SYDVKM. CDR3 DNA: TGTGCCAGCAGATACCATACAGGGGCAGAGCAGTTCTTC. Encoded protein: CASRYHTGAEQFF.

The V call is TRBV10-3, the J call TRBJ2-1; 7 bases are a match to TRBD2. Looked up from germline, CDR1 is ENHRY and CDR2 is SYGVKD. The trim removed 6 bases at V and 8 bases at J, leaving 7 bases unmatched. This CDR3 contains 13 residues. Here the CDR3 reads CAIRQETSDEQFF. CDR3 in DNA: TGTGCCATCAGACAGGAAACTAGCGATGAGCAGTTCTTC.

V gene TRBV6-5 combines with J gene TRBJ2-2; 8 bases map to TRBD1. V lost 4 bases to trimming and J lost 8 bases; unmatched junction nucleotides: 6. The length of the CDR3 is 14 residues. CDR1 is MNHEY, CDR2 SVGAGI, per germline. This CDR3 is CASSSGQGRGELFF. CDR3 coding DNA: TGTGCCAGCAGTTCCGGACAGGGAAGGGGGGAGCTGTTTTTT.

The genes are TRBV27 and TRBJ2-7, with D tentatively TRBD1 (6 bases). The CDR3 consists of 15 residues. Trimming took off 5 bases at V and 0 bases at J, with 14 bases between the two ends. CDR1 and CDR2 from the germline V gene are MNHEY and SMNVEV (reference sequence). Here the CDR3 DNA reads TGTGCCAGCAGTCCCGGTAGACAGGCCTCCTACGAGCAGTACTTC. Its protein is CASSPGRQASYEQYF.

The chain combines TRBV6-5 with TRBJ1-2, with 7 bases lining up with TRBD1. Trimming cost V 7 bases and J 8 bases; bases outside gene matches: 4. CDR1 and CDR2 (germline): MNHEY, SVGAGI. The CDR3 is made up of 11 amino acids. The CDR3 sequence: CASKGGIGYTF. The CDR3, as DNA: TGTGCCAGCAAAGGGGGCATAGGCTACACCTTC.

The chain couples TRBV6-6 to TRBJ1-5; D not resolved. Germline CDR1 and CDR2: MNHNY and SVGAGI (reference sequence). The CDR3 covers 16 residues. V lost 0 bases and J lost 2, with 11 bases in between. CDR3 sequence (DNA): TGTGCCAGCAGTTACTCGCGCCTCTCGGGCAATCAGCCCCAGCATTTT. As protein: CASSYSRLSGNQPQHF.

Worth noting for this clone: No DNA is shown, since the ends of the CDR3 on it are uncertain; the CDR3 is the one TCRdb lists. The chain combines TRBV19 with TRBJ2-1; whether TRBD2, the table's D call, matches the DNA was not checked. The CDR3 spans 15 amino acids, including both terminal residues. Germline CDR1 and CDR2: LNHDA and SQIVND (reference sequence). This chain's CDR3 is CASTSVAGPLGEQFF.